Listed here are 30 T cell receptor beta chains from one sample, sequenced in a study of blood T cell repertoires in COVID-19 (dated by TCRdb to the early 2020s). The library came from the immunoSEQ multiplex PCR assay. Imported from immuneACCESS, the table was reduced by TCRdb to in-frame sequences with V and J called. These copies leave out some clones; in studies compared against another copy, an unresolved V gene accounts for under half, and the cause of the remainder is not known. The sample data list approximately 270,000 clones, and about 90% of these were observed just once. The biggest ten clones account for 1.2% of the sample. The sequenced sample was PBMCs or T cells enriched from blood (not recorded which). Source of these receptors: a human donor in a cohort exposed to, infected with or recovered from COVID-19 (not recorded which). The donor label of this sample is uncertain.

The V gene is TRBV5-3, the J gene TRBJ2-5, with 8 bases lining up with TRBD2. TRBV5-3 is labeled an ORF, and its function is uncertain. V lost 3 bases to trimming and J lost 0 bases; unmatched junction nucleotides: 16. This CDR3 has 19 amino acids. CDR3 bases: TGTGCCAGAAGCTGGGACACGACTAGCGTTATCAAGGACCAAGAGACCCAGTACTTC. This gives the protein CARSWDTTSVIKDQETQYF.

A word on this clone: Additional DNA sequences in this sample encode the identical CDR3. The chain is built from TRBV5-1 and TRBJ2-1; 11 bases fit TRBD2. Germline CDR1 SGHRS, CDR2 YFSETQ. The CDR3 is made up of 14 amino acids. V gave up 3 bases and J gave up 7 bases; unmatched junction bases: 3. For the CDR3, the DNA is TGCGCCAGCAGCTCCGGGACTAGCGGTAATGAGCAGTTCTTC. It translates to CASSSGTSGNEQFF.

The rearrangement uses TRBV7-2 and TRBJ2-7; 7 nucleotides align to TRBD1. CDR1 and CDR2 from the germline V gene are SGHTA and FQGNSA. Trimming cost V 4 bases and J 3 bases; bases outside gene matches: 9. The CDR3 runs to 15 residues. This chain's CDR3 is CASSSGTDLIYEQYF. The CDR3 DNA reads TGTGCCAGCAGCTCAGGGACAGATTTAATCTACGAGCAGTACTTC.

V usage is TRBV7-9 and J usage is TRBJ1-2; D is uncertain. This CDR3 is 16 amino acids long. V was clipped by 1 base and J by 4 bases, with 16 bases between them. The V gene's germline CDR1 is SEHNR and CDR2 FQNEAQ (reference sequence). The CDR3 DNA reads TGTGCCAGCAGCTTAGGTGAGCCTGCTTTTGGCTATGGCTACACCTTC. Translating gives CASSLGEPAFGYGYTF.

The J gene is TRBJ2-5, the V gene TRBV10-3; possible D gene TRBD2, 5 bases. Trimming took 2 bases from V and 3 from J, leaving 13 bases between them. In germline, CDR1 is ENHRY, CDR2 SYGVKD. CDR3 size: 15 residues. For the CDR3, the DNA is TGTGCCATCAGTGAGCCGAGGGCCCCCAAAGAGACCCAGTACTTC. This codes for CAISEPRAPKETQYF.

The gene calls are TRBV10-1 and TRBJ2-3; D may be TRBD1 (5 bases). V was pared by 0 bases and J by 0 bases, with 22 bases between. The CDR3 consists of 20 residues. Germline V CDR1 and CDR2: WNHNN, SYGVQD (reference sequence). The CDR3 DNA reads TGCGCCAGCAGTGAGTCAGTACGCAACAGGAATCCACCTAGCACAGATACGCAGTATTTT. It translates to CASSESVRNRNPPSTDTQYF.

A note on this clone: Other DNA sequences of this sample code for an identical CDR3. The chain employs TRBV18 and TRBJ1-2; 8 nucleotides align to TRBD1. Germline CDR1 reads KGHSH; CDR2 reads LQKENI. CDR3 length: 15 amino acids. With 3 bases clipped from V and 3 bases from J, the junction kept 6 bases outside the gene matches. The CDR3 DNA sequence: TGTGCCAGCTCACCTGGACAGGGACGGGACTATGGCTACACCTTC. Translated: CASSPGQGRDYGYTF.

The chain joins TRBV7-2 to TRBJ2-5; no clear D gene. V lost 6 bases and J lost 2, with 10 bases in between. Germline V gene lookup returns CDR1 SGHTA and CDR2 FQGNSA. There are 13 residues in the CDR3. This CDR3 reads CASRVYRQETQYF. The CDR3 DNA reads TGTGCCAGCAGGGTCTATCGGCAAGAGACCCAGTACTTC.

V and J are TRBV6-5 and TRBJ2-5, with D possibly matching TRBD2 (5 bases). Per the germline V gene, CDR1 is MNHEY and CDR2 is SVGAGI. V lost 2 bases and J lost 1, with 8 bases in between. CDR3 size: 14 residues. DNA for the CDR3: TGTGCCAGCAGTTACACGGGGTCCCAAGAGACCCAGTACTTC. It yields the protein CASSYTGSQETQYF.

The chain uses TRBV29-1 and TRBJ2-7, with D possibly being TRBD1 (5 bases). The germline CDR1 and CDR2 sequences are SQVTM and ANQGSEA. The V end lost 6 bases, the J end lost 6 bases, and 18 bases lay between the germline ends. This CDR3 is 13 amino acids long. CDR3 sequence (DNA): TGCAGCGTAAGAGGACAATTAGGATCCGAGCAGTACTTC. Translation gives CSVRGQLGSEQYF.

This clone showed up just once. The chain is built from TRBV6-5 and TRBJ2-7; no firm D call. Germline assignment: CDR1 MNHEY and CDR2 SVGAGI. The CDR3 loop spans 11 amino acids. The germline V and J ends were trimmed by 6 bases and 8 bases, with 11 bases remaining between them. CDR3 bases: TGTGCCAGCAGCCGCCTTGGCAAGCAGTACTTC. Its translation is CASSRLGKQYF.

The chain links TRBV2 to TRBJ2-1; D unclear. Germline V gene data show CDR1 as SNHLY and CDR2 as FYNNEI. V gave up 2 bases and J gave up 10 bases, with 12 bases separating them. There are 13 residues in the CDR3. CDR3 sequence reads: CASSEYKVGEQFF. CDR3 DNA sequence: TGTGCCAGCAGTGAATATAAGGTCGGGGAGCAGTTCTTC.

In its sample, this clone was seen once. The chain has TRBV7-9 and TRBJ1-1; D is possibly TRBD1 (6 bases). The CDR3 has 13 amino acids. Germline V gene sequence: CDR1 SEHNR, CDR2 FQNEAQ (reference sequence). Trimming took 8 bases from V and 6 from J, leaving 16 bases between them. CDR3 in DNA: TGTGCCAGCGCCCAGGGGACGGCACCTGAAGCTTTCTTT. Amino acid sequence: CASAQGTAPEAFF.

The V gene is TRBV7-9, the J gene TRBJ1-4, with 8 bases matching TRBD1. This CDR3 contains 16 residues. Trimming took 0 bases from V and 4 from J; bases not matched to a gene: 4. Germline V gives CDR1 SEHNR, CDR2 FQNEAQ (reference sequence). CDR3 DNA sequence: TGTGCCAGCAGCTTAGCGGCAGGGGGCGATAATGAAAAACTGTTTTTT. Amino acids: CASSLAAGGDNEKLFF.

This clone was counted only a few times. The V call is TRBV25-1, the J call TRBJ2-1, with D maybe TRBD2 (5 bases). The CDR3 is 11 amino acids. Trimming removed 8 bases from V and 3 bases from J, with 5 bases in between. CDR1 is MGHDK and CDR2 is SYGVNS in the germline V gene. The CDR3 bases are TGTGCCAGCGGAGGCTACAATGAGCAGTTCTTC. It is translated as CASGGYNEQFF.

The CDR3 nucleotides are TGCGCCAGCAGCAGGGAGGACACTGAAGCTTTCTTT. This encodes CASSREDTEAFF. The chain recombines TRBV5-1 with TRBJ1-1; D is undetermined. The V and J ends lost 4 bases and 3 bases respectively, with 7 bases between them. The CDR3 runs 12 residues. The V gene's germline CDR1 is SGHRS and CDR2 YFSETQ.

V usage is TRBV19 and J usage is TRBJ1-2; D possibly corresponds to TRBD1 (5 bases). V dropped 9 bases and J dropped 4 bases, with 9 bases sitting between them. There are 11 residues in the CDR3. Germline CDR1 and CDR2: LNHDA and SQIVND (reference sequence). CDR3 bases: TGTGCCAGCCGGGGGACCTATGGCTACACCTTC. This encodes CASRGTYGYTF.

The CDR3 here is CASSEQGDSGELFF. CDR3 nucleotide sequence: TGTGCCAGCAGTGAACAGGGGGACTCCGGGGAGCTGTTTTTT. This chain links TRBV6-4 with TRBJ2-2, with 8 bases lining up with TRBD1. The CDR3 extends over 14 amino acids. Per the germline V gene, CDR1 is MRHNA and CDR2 is SNTAGT. Unmatched junction bases numbered 3, after V lost 3 bases and J lost 6 bases.

The rearrangement joins TRBV5-1 to TRBJ2-6, with D perhaps matching TRBD2 (6 bases). Germline CDR1 reads SGHRS; CDR2 reads YFSETQ. Trimming stripped 4 bases from V and 0 bases from J, with 20 bases between. The CDR3 covers 19 residues. DNA for the CDR3: TGCGCCAGCAGCCGGCGGGACGGGGATTTCACCTCTGGGGCCAACGTCCTGACTTTC. Residues: CASSRRDGDFTSGANVLTF. Based on the CDR3 plus reference TRBV5-1 and TRBJ2-6, the full variable domain is KAGVTQTPRYLIKTRGQQVTLSCSPISGHRSVSWYQQTPGQGLQFLFEYFSETQRNKGNFPGRFSGRQFSNSRSEMNVSTLELGDSALYLCASSRRDGDFTSGANVLTFGAGSRLTVL.

J is TRBJ1-6 and V is TRBV30; TRBD1 matches at 8 bases. After removal of 1 base from V and 11 bases from J, the junction contained 7 bases not matched to a gene. Germline CDR1 and CDR2: GTSNPN and SVGIG (reference sequence). The CDR3 totals 14 residues. The chain's CDR3 is CAWSGTGGRTPLHF. The CDR3, as DNA: TGTGCCTGGAGTGGAACAGGGGGGAGGACACCCCTCCACTTT.

The chain carries TRBV5-1 and TRBJ2-1; possibly TRBD1 for D (5 bases). Trimming left V 4 bases short and J 6 bases short, with 11 bases between. The CDR3 is 13 residues long. Germline CDR1 reads SGHRS; CDR2 reads YFSETQ. The CDR3 reads CASSPGQGNEQFF. The DNA of the CDR3 is TGCGCCAGCAGCCCCGGTCAGGGCAATGAGCAGTTCTTC.

This rearrangement joins TRBV3-1 (or the pseudogene TRBV3-2) to TRBJ2-2; 9 bases agree with TRBD2. Germline V gene lookup returns CDR1 LGHDT and CDR2 YNNKEL (reference sequence). The CDR3 runs 18 residues. V lost 3 bases and J lost 2; bases outside the gene matches: 10. For the CDR3, the DNA is TGTGCCAGCAGCCATGGATCAGCGGGGGGCGCAAACACCGGGGAGCTGTTTTTT. Encoded protein: CASSHGSAGGANTGELFF.

V usage is TRBV5-4 and J usage is TRBJ1-5; 9 bases are shared with TRBD1. CDR1 SGHNT and CDR2 YYREEE come from the germline V gene (reference sequence). The trim removed 4 bases at V and 1 base at J, leaving 3 bases unmatched. The CDR3 totals 15 residues. CDR3 residues: CASSPDRGSNQPQHF. The CDR3 DNA reads TGTGCCAGCAGCCCTGACAGGGGGAGCAATCAGCCCCAGCATTTT. The complete variable domain, with remaining parts taken from reference TRBV5-4 and TRBJ1-5, reads ETGVTQSPTHLIKTRGQQVTLRCSSQSGHNTVSWYQQALGQGPQFIFQYYREEENGRGNFPPRFSGLQFPNYSSELNVNALELDDSALYLCASSPDRGSNQPQHFGDGTRLSIL.

The J gene is TRBJ2-5, the V gene TRBV6-1; D may be TRBD2 (5 bases). V lost 1 base and J 2 bases, leaving 11 bases between the germline ends. The CDR3 is 15 amino acids. Germline V gene lookup returns CDR1 MNHNS and CDR2 SASEGT. In nucleotides, the CDR3 is TGTGCCAGCAGTGAAGGGGCTGGGAGTCAAGAGACCCAGTACTTC. Protein product: CASSEGAGSQETQYF.

The genes are TRBV7-9 and TRBJ2-2, with a weak D call TRBD2 (6 bases). Trimming stripped 1 base from V and 6 bases from J, with 9 bases between. In germline, CDR1 is SEHNR, CDR2 FQNEAQ (reference sequence). This CDR3 is 14 amino acids long. CDR3 DNA sequence: TGTGCCAGCAGCTTAGAGAGGAGGGCCGGGGAGCTGTTTTTT. Translating it yields CASSLERRAGELFF. Using reference TRBV7-9 and TRBJ2-2 for the parts outside the CDR3, the full variable domain is DTGVSQNPRHKITKRGQNVTFRCDPISEHNRLYWYRQTLGQGPEFLTYFQNEAQLEKSRLLSDRFSAERPKGSFSTLEIQRTEQGDSAMYLCASSLERRAGELFFGEGSRLTVL.

This clone was detected once. This chain uses TRBV7-3 with TRBJ1-1; 11 nucleotides line up with TRBD1. With V trimmed by 4 bases and J by 4 bases, 14 bases remained unmatched. CDR3 length equals 18 residues. CDR1 and CDR2 (germline): SGHTA, FQGTGA. CDR3 sequence: CASSSGPPGQGVGTEAFF. CDR3 nucleotides: TGTGCCAGCAGCTCCGGACCTCCGGGACAGGGGGTCGGCACTGAAGCTTTCTTT.

The gene calls are TRBV5-1 and TRBJ2-5; 8 bases fit TRBD2. The CDR3 has 15 residues. After removal of 4 bases from V and 0 bases from J, the junction contained 5 bases not matched to a gene. The germline gives CDR1 SGHRS, CDR2 YFSETQ. CDR3 amino acids: CASSGIAGYQETQYF. CDR3 sequence (DNA): TGCGCCAGCAGCGGGATAGCGGGGTACCAAGAGACCCAGTACTTC.

The gene calls are TRBV5-1 and TRBJ1-5; no definite D call. Trimming took off 1 base at V and 5 bases at J, with 10 bases between the two ends. The CDR3 length is 14 residues. CDR1 SGHRS and CDR2 YFSETQ come from the germline V gene. The CDR3 DNA reads as TGCGCCAGCAGCTTGTCGGGGTCTGATCAGCCCCAGCATTTT. Translation gives CASSLSGSDQPQHF. Drawing the rest from reference TRBV5-1 and TRBJ1-5, the complete variable domain is KAGVTQTPRYLIKTRGQQVTLSCSPISGHRSVSWYQQTPGQGLQFLFEYFSETQRNKGNFPGRFSGRQFSNSRSEMNVSTLELGDSALYLCASSLSGSDQPQHFGDGTRLSIL.

The J gene is TRBJ1-3, the V gene TRBV2, with 7 bases lining up with TRBD1. The germline V gene encodes CDR1 SNHLY and CDR2 FYNNEI. J gave up 2 bases and V 6 bases, and 7 bases lay outside the gene matches. This CDR3 has 15 residues. The CDR3 DNA sequence: TGTGCCAGCAGAAGAGGGACAGCCACTGGAAACACCATATATTTT. Residues: CASRRGTATGNTIYF.

V and J are TRBV25-1 and TRBJ2-4; TRBD1 matches 9 bases. After removal of 6 bases from V and 8 bases from J, the junction contained 20 bases not matched to a gene. This CDR3 spans 18 amino acids. Germline V gene lookup returns CDR1 MGHDK and CDR2 SYGVNS. The DNA for the CDR3 is TGTGCCAGCAGACCCAGTGTCTCCGCCAACAGGGGGCAGGACATTCAGTACTTC. Translation gives CASRPSVSANRGQDIQYF.